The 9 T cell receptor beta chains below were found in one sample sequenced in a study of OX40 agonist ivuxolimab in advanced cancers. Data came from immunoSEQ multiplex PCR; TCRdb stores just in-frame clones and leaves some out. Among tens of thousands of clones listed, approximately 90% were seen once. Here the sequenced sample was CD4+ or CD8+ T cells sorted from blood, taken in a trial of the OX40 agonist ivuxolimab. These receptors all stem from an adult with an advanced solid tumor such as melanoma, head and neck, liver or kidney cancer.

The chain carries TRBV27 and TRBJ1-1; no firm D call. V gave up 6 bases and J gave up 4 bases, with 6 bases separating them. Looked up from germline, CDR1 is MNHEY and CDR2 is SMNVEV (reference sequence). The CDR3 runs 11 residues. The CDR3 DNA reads TGTGCCAGCAGGATGAGCACTGAAGCTTTCTTT. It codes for CASRMSTEAFF.

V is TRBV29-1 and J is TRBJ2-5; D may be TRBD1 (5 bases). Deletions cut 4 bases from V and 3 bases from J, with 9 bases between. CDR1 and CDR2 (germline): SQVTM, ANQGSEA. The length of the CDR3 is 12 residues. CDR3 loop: CSVGGREETQYF. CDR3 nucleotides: TGCAGCGTTGGCGGCAGGGAAGAGACCCAGTACTTC.

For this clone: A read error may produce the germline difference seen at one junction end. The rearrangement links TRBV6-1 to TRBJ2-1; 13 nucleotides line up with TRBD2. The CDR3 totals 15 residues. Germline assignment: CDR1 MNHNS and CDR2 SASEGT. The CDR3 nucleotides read TGTGCCAGCAGAAGGACTAGCGGGAGCCTCGATGAGCAGCTCTTC. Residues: CASRRTSGSLDEQLF.

The CDR3 spells CASRRQNTGELFF. Written as DNA, the CDR3 is TGTGCCAGCAGGAGACAGAACACCGGGGAGCTGTTTTTT. This chain links TRBV6-5 with TRBJ2-2; D is ambiguous. The CDR3 extends over 13 amino acids. The V end was cut by 6 bases, the J end by 1 base, with 6 bases between. Germline V gene lookup returns CDR1 MNHEY and CDR2 SVGAGI.

In nucleotides, the CDR3 is TGTGCCAGTAGTACCCTAATGACTAGCGGGAGGAACAATGAGCAGTTCTTC. Translated: CASSTLMTSGRNNEQFF. The J gene is TRBJ2-1, the V gene TRBV19; 13 bases are shared with TRBD2. J was trimmed by 5 bases and V by 4 bases; bases with no gene match: 8. The CDR3 spans 17 residues. Germline assignment: CDR1 LNHDA and CDR2 SQIVND (reference sequence).

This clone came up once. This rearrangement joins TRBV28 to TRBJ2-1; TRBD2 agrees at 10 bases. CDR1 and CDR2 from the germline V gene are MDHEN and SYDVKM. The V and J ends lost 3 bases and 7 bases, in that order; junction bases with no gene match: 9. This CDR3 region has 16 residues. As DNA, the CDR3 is TGTGCCAGCAGTTTCCCTCTAGCGGGAGACGCGAATGAGCAGTTCTTC. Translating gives CASSFPLAGDANEQFF. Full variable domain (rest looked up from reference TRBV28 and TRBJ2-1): DVKVTQSSRYLVKRTGEKVFLECVQDMDHENMFWYRQDPGLGLRLIYFSYDVKMKEKGDIPEGYSVSREKKERFSLILESASTNQTSMYLCASSFPLAGDANEQFFGPGTRLTVL.

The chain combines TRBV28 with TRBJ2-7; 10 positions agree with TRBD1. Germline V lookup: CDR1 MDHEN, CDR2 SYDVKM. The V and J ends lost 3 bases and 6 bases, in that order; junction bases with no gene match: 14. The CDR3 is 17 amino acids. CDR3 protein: CASSLVRQGAGLSEQYF. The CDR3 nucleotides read TGTGCCAGCAGTTTGGTCAGACAGGGGGCTGGACTCAGCGAGCAGTACTTC. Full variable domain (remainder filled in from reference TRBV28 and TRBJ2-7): DVKVTQSSRYLVKRTGEKVFLECVQDMDHENMFWYRQDPGLGLRLIYFSYDVKMKEKGDIPEGYSVSREKKERFSLILESASTNQTSMYLCASSLVRQGAGLSEQYFGPGTRLTVT.

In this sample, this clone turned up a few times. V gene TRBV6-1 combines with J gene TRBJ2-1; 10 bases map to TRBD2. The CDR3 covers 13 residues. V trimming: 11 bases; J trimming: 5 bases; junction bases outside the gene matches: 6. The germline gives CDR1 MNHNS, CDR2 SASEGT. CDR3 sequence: CAGEGLANNEQFF. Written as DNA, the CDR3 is TGTGCCGGAGAGGGACTAGCGAACAATGAGCAGTTCTTC.

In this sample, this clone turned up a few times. The CDR3 DNA reads as TGTGCCAGCAGCCCCGGACCAGCAGATACGCAGTATTTT. Protein sequence: CASSPGPADTQYF. The chain is built from TRBV6-4 and TRBJ2-3; no reliable D call. Trimming took off 6 bases at V and 4 bases at J, with 11 bases between the two ends. Germline values: CDR1 MRHNA, CDR2 SNTAGT. The CDR3 runs to 13 residues.